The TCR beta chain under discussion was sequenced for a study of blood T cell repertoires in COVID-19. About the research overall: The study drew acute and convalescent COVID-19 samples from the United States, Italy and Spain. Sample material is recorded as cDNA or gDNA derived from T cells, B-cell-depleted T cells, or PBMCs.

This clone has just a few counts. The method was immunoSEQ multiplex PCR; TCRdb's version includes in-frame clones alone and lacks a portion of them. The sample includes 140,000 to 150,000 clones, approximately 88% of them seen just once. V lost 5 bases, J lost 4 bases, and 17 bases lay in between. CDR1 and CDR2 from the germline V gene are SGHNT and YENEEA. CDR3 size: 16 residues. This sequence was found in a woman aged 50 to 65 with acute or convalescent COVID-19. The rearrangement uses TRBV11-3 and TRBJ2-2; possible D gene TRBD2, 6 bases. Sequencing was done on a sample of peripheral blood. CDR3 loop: CASSHGGLLSTGELFF. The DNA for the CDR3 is TGTGCCAGCAGCCACGGGGGACTCCTCTCCACCGGGGAGCTGTTTTTT.